This TCR beta chain was identified during a study of OX40 agonist ivuxolimab in advanced cancers. Study-level information: Patients received the agonistic anti-OX40 (CD134) antibody ivuxolimab. The dose-escalation group included hepatocellular carcinoma, melanoma, renal cell carcinoma and head and neck cancer.

Prior autoimmune disease or systemic immunosuppression barred patients. Study results and caveats: The mean number of expanded clones was higher in CD8+ T cells than in CD4+.

The method was immunoSEQ multiplex PCR; TCRdb's version includes in-frame clones alone and lacks a portion of them. The sample lists over 65,000 clones, about 83% occurring once. To note about this clone: Antigen unknown.

The length of the CDR3 is 16 residues. Germline CDR1 and CDR2: MNHNY and SVGAGI (reference sequence). V dropped 6 bases and J dropped 6 bases, with 20 bases sitting between them. V gene TRBV6-6 combines with J gene TRBJ2-2; D not resolved. The clonotype was recovered from an adult with an advanced solid tumor such as melanoma, head and neck, liver or kidney cancer. The specimen comprised CD4+ or CD8+ T cells sorted from blood, sampled in a trial of the OX40 agonist ivuxolimab. CDR3 residues: CASRRNVMGYAGELFF. The CDR3 DNA reads TGTGCCAGCAGGCGGAATGTCATGGGGTATGCCGGGGAGCTGTTTTTT.